Listed here are 26 T cell receptor beta chains from one sample, sequenced in a study of PD-1 blockade in classical Hodgkin lymphoma (dated by TCRdb to the early 2020s). The library came from the immunoSEQ multiplex PCR assay. This is the immuneACCESS table as TCRdb keeps it, with only in-frame sequences that have V and J called. A part of the clones is gone; compared with another copy, unresolved V genes explain less than half, and the rest is unexplained. This sample gives tens of thousands of clones in total; 60% to 85% of them show up just once. The ten largest clonotypes hold approximately 2.6% of the sample. The intended sense of this specimen's time point label: cycle 1 day 1 (C1D1), immediately before nivolumab initiation. Relapse after autologous stem cell transplantation had occurred in all trial patients, and cohorts A, B and C were distinguished by prior brentuximab vedotin exposure. Magnetic negative selection with a Miltenyi CD4+ T cell isolation kit was used to purify CD4+ T cells from thawed PBMCs.

Sequencing used CD4+ T cells from blood, obtained at baseline. The receptors stem from a human donor with classical Hodgkin lymphoma.

This clone has only a few counts. DNA of the CDR3: TGTGCCAGTAGTTCCCCATACAGGGTGGTTAACACTGAAGCTTTCTTT. Residues: CASSSPYRVVNTEAFF. V usage is TRBV19 and J usage is TRBJ1-1, with D perhaps TRBD1 (6 bases). Germline values: CDR1 LNHDA, CDR2 SQIVND (reference sequence). The CDR3 runs 16 residues. The V and J ends lost 5 bases and 2 bases respectively, with 18 bases between them.

The genes are TRBV7-9 and TRBJ2-7, with TRBD1 matching over 10 bases. The V gene's germline CDR1 is SEHNR and CDR2 FQNEAQ (reference sequence). V lost 3 bases, J lost 6 bases, and 8 bases stayed unmatched. The CDR3 loop spans 15 amino acids. CDR3 sequence (DNA): TGTGCCAGCAGCTTCCCCGGGACAGGGGTCCCCGAGCAGTACTTC. Its protein product is CASSFPGTGVPEQYF.

This clone was observed once. The V call is TRBV7-9, the J call TRBJ2-1, with D uncertain. The CDR3 has 16 residues. Trimming took 5 bases from V and 3 from J, leaving 17 bases between them. In germline, CDR1 is SEHNR, CDR2 FQNEAQ (reference sequence). CDR3 DNA: TGTGCCAGCAGCACAGACCCAGGAGTAAGCTACAATGAGCAGTTCTTC. Its translation: CASSTDPGVSYNEQFF.

This chain connects TRBV6-6 to TRBJ2-5; D remains ambiguous. Germline V gives CDR1 MNHNY, CDR2 SVGAGI (reference sequence). This CDR3 spans 14 amino acids. The V gene lost 3 bases and the J gene lost 1 base, with 9 bases spanning the gap. The CDR3 bases are TGTGCCAGCAGTTATTCCGGTATCCAAGAGACCCAGTACTTC. Amino acid sequence: CASSYSGIQETQYF.

The chain is built from TRBV5-5 and TRBJ1-2; D possibly corresponds to TRBD1 (6 bases). The CDR3 is made up of 13 amino acids. CDR1 and CDR2 from the germline V gene are SGHKS and YYEKEE (reference sequence). Trimming left V 2 bases short and J 6 bases short, with 11 bases between. As DNA, the CDR3 is TGTGCCAGCAGCTTATGGACAGACGATGGCTACACCTTC. Translation gives CASSLWTDDGYTF.

The chain links TRBV4-3 to TRBJ2-5; 7 bases align to TRBD1. Trimming at V came to 0 bases and at J to 7 bases, leaving 11 bases not matched to a gene. CDR3 size: 16 residues. The germline V gene encodes CDR1 LGHNA and CDR2 YSLEER. CDR3 coding DNA: TGCGCCAGCAGCCAAGATTGGCAGGGGCCAGGGGGGACCCAGTACTTC. The encoded protein is CASSQDWQGPGGTQYF.

This chain connects TRBV19 to TRBJ1-1; possible D gene TRBD1, 6 bases. This CDR3 is 14 amino acids long. In germline, CDR1 is LNHDA, CDR2 SQIVND (reference sequence). The V end lost 0 bases, the J end lost 10 bases, and 15 bases lay between the germline ends. The DNA for the CDR3 is TGTGCCAGTAGTATAGATCTAACAGGGAATGTAGCTTTCTTT. Translating gives CASSIDLTGNVAFF. Supplemented by reference TRBV19 and TRBJ1-1, the full variable domain reads DGGITQSPKYLFRKEGQNVTLSCEQNLNHDAMYWYRQDPGQGLRLIYYSQIVNDFQKGDIAEGYSVSREKKESFPLTVTSAQKNPTAFYLCASSIDLTGNVAFFGQGTRLTVV.

The CDR3 region has the DNA TGCGCCAGCAGCTTCGACAGGGTGAAGGGCTACACCTTC. Translating gives CASSFDRVKGYTF. The chain has TRBV5-1 and TRBJ1-2; 7 nucleotides agree with TRBD1. Germline loops: CDR1 SGHRS, CDR2 YFSETQ. The CDR3 is 13 amino acids. Losses at the gene ends were 2 bases for V and 8 bases for J; bases not matched to a gene: 6. The whole variable domain, remainder taken from reference TRBV5-1 and TRBJ1-2, is KAGVTQTPRYLIKTRGQQVTLSCSPISGHRSVSWYQQTPGQGLQFLFEYFSETQRNKGNFPGRFSGRQFSNSRSEMNVSTLELGDSALYLCASSFDRVKGYTFGSGTRLTVV.

J is TRBJ2-5 and V is TRBV7-9, with D tentatively TRBD1 or TRBD2 (7 bases each). V dropped 5 bases and J dropped 5 bases, with 18 bases sitting between them. There are 15 residues in the CDR3. Germline values: CDR1 SEHNR, CDR2 FQNEAQ (reference sequence). This CDR3 reads CASSRGEGARETQYF. The CDR3 nucleotides are TGTGCCAGCAGCCGTGGGGAGGGGGCGCGGGAGACCCAGTACTTC.

This clone has just one count. The chain uses TRBV29-1 and TRBJ1-5; no clear D. CDR3 length: 13 residues. Germline V lookup: CDR1 SQVTM, CDR2 ANQGSEA. V dropped 4 bases and J dropped 3 bases, with 10 bases sitting between them. The CDR3 region has the DNA TGCAGCGTTGGACCGGGCCCCAATCAGCCCCAGCATTTT. Its translation: CSVGPGPNQPQHF.

The chain carries TRBV18 and TRBJ1-2; a possible D gene is TRBD1 (5 bases). The V gene lost 2 bases and the J gene lost 1 base, with 11 bases spanning the gap. This CDR3 is built from 15 residues. CDR1 is KGHSH and CDR2 is LQKENI in the germline V gene. The CDR3 is CASSPYVDNNYGYTF. CDR3 nucleotide sequence: TGTGCCAGCTCACCATATGTGGACAATAACTATGGCTACACCTTC.

V and J are TRBV18 and TRBJ1-1; D is unresolved. V shed 5 bases and J shed 0 bases, with 7 bases lying between them. This CDR3 contains 13 residues. Looked up from germline, CDR1 is KGHSH and CDR2 is LQKENI. The CDR3, as DNA: TGTGCCAGCTCAGCAGGCGTGAACACTGAAGCTTTCTTT. Translation: CASSAGVNTEAFF.

The rearrangement links TRBV6-5 to TRBJ1-2, with D unresolved. The germline V gene has CDR1 MNHEY and CDR2 SVGAGI. This CDR3 is 14 amino acids long. Trimming pared 2 bases from V and 2 bases from J, leaving 9 bases between. The CDR3 DNA follows: TGTGCCAGCAGTTACAAAGGGCGGAACTATGGCTACACCTTC. This codes for CASSYKGRNYGYTF.

J is TRBJ2-3 and V is TRBV2; possible D gene TRBD2, 6 bases. V was cut by 3 bases and J by 3 bases, with 13 bases left in between. Germline loops: CDR1 SNHLY, CDR2 FYNNEI. The length of the CDR3 is 15 residues. As DNA, the CDR3 is TGTGCCAGCAGTGACATGGCGGGAAGAACAGATACGCAGTATTTT. Protein sequence: CASSDMAGRTDTQYF.

V and J are TRBV5-4 and TRBJ2-2; D remains ambiguous. Germline V gives CDR1 SGHNT, CDR2 YYREEE (reference sequence). V lost 6 bases and J lost 3, with 15 bases in between. The CDR3 covers 15 residues. CDR3 protein: CASTTAKRHTGELFF. The CDR3 nucleotides read TGTGCCAGCACAACGGCGAAGAGGCACACCGGGGAGCTGTTTTTT. The full variable domain, in which reference TRBV5-4 and TRBJ2-2 provide the parts outside the CDR3, is ETGVTQSPTHLIKTRGQQVTLRCSSQSGHNTVSWYQQALGQGPQFIFQYYREEENGRGNFPPRFSGLQFPNYSSELNVNALELDDSALYLCASTTAKRHTGELFFGEGSRLTVL.

V is TRBV6-6 and J is TRBJ2-7; perhaps TRBD1 as D (7 bases). Per germline, CDR1 MNHNY and CDR2 SVGAGI (reference sequence). The CDR3 is 15 residues long. V lost 5 bases, J lost 7 bases, and 21 bases lay in between. This chain's CDR3 is CASSRRGPGMGEQYF. In nucleotides, the CDR3 is TGTGCCAGCAGTCGGAGGGGGCCTGGTATGGGGGAGCAGTACTTC.

The gene calls are TRBV7-3 and TRBJ2-3; 7 bases fit TRBD2. The V gene end was trimmed by 0 bases and the J gene end by 1 base; junction bases not matched to a gene: 1. The CDR3 covers 15 residues. Germline V CDR1 and CDR2: SGHTA, FQGTGA. The CDR3 spells CASSLTSGGTDTQYF. Here the CDR3 DNA reads TGTGCCAGCAGCTTAACCAGCGGGGGCACAGATACGCAGTATTTT. The whole variable domain, filled in from reference TRBV7-3 and TRBJ2-3, reads GAGVSQTPSNKVTEKGKYVELRCDPISGHTALYWYRQSLGQGPEFLIYFQGTGAADDSGLPNDRFFAVRPEGSVSTLKIQRTERGDSAVYLCASSLTSGGTDTQYFGPGTRLTVL.

The V call is TRBV10-3, the J call TRBJ1-3, with D possibly TRBD1 on 6 matching bases. Per the germline V gene, CDR1 is ENHRY and CDR2 is SYGVKD. The CDR3 has 17 residues. V was shortened by 2 bases and J by 0 bases, with 14 bases between the two germline ends. Here the CDR3 reads CAISETVFRGSGNTIYF. CDR3 DNA: TGTGCCATCAGTGAGACCGTCTTCAGGGGCTCTGGAAACACCATATATTTT.

V gene TRBV29-1 combines with J gene TRBJ2-5; D gene unclear. TRBJ2-7 matches the DNA end more closely, so the J call is doubtful. The CDR3 spans 13 residues. Germline loops: CDR1 SQVTM, CDR2 ANQGSEA. CDR3 sequence reads: CSVLTFSTYEQYF. The DNA for the CDR3 is TGCAGCGTCCTGACATTTTCAACCTACGAGCAGTACTTC.

The chain combines TRBV7-2 with TRBJ2-2, with D maybe TRBD2 (6 bases). V lost 1 base to trimming and J lost 5 bases, with 8 bases between them. The germline V gene has CDR1 SGHTA and CDR2 FQGNSA. The CDR3 sequence is 14 residues long. The CDR3 loop is CASSLDGGTGELFF. CDR3 DNA sequence: TGTGCCAGCAGCTTAGACGGAGGGACCGGGGAGCTGTTTTTT.

The chain uses TRBV9 and TRBJ2-3; the D call may be TRBD1 or TRBD2 (5 bases each). V lost 2 bases and J lost 3, with 13 bases in between. The CDR3 is 15 residues long. Germline V CDR1 and CDR2: SGDLS, YYNGEE. The CDR3 DNA is TGTGCCAGCAGCGTCGAGGGGCGCTTTACAGATACGCAGTATTTT. Translated: CASSVEGRFTDTQYF. Variable domain in full (rest from reference TRBV9 and TRBJ2-3): DSGVTQTPKHLITATGQRVTLRCSPRSGDLSVYWYQQSLDQGLQFLIQYYNGEERAKGNILERFSAQQFPDLHSELNLSSLELGDSALYFCASSVEGRFTDTQYFGPGTRLTVL.

The J gene is TRBJ2-1, the V gene TRBV7-2, with a weak D call TRBD2 (5 bases). The V gene's germline CDR1 is SGHTA and CDR2 FQGNSA. Trimming shortened V by 3 bases and J by 5 bases, and 23 bases separated the two germline ends. This CDR3 spans 18 amino acids. CDR3 DNA: TGTGCCAGCAGCTTTCGAGGGATGGGCCTTGGGGTCGACAATGAGCAGTTCTTC. It yields the protein CASSFRGMGLGVDNEQFF.

The gene calls are TRBV6-1 and TRBJ2-2; 10 nucleotides match TRBD1. The germline gives CDR1 MNHNS, CDR2 SASEGT. This CDR3 has 15 residues. With V trimmed by 6 bases and J by 4 bases, 5 bases remained unmatched. CDR3 sequence (DNA): TGTGCCAGCAGCCTGGACAGGGGGGCCACCGGGGAGCTGTTTTTT. Translating it yields CASSLDRGATGELFF.

The rearrangement links TRBV18 to TRBJ1-5; possibly TRBD1 for D (6 bases). From germline, CDR1 is KGHSH and CDR2 LQKENI. V dropped 3 bases and J dropped 6 bases, with 15 bases sitting between them. The CDR3 consists of 15 residues. CDR3 bases: TGTGCCAGCTCACCCAGGACGGGGGGCCCTCAGCCCCAGCATTTT. This codes for CASSPRTGGPQPQHF. Complete variable domain (other parts from reference TRBV18 and TRBJ1-5): NAGVMQNPRHLVRRRGQEARLRCSPMKGHSHVYWYRQLPEEGLKFMVYLQKENIIDESGMPKERFSAEFPKEGPSILRIQQVVRGDSAAYFCASSPRTGGPQPQHFGDGTRLSIL.

DNA for the CDR3: TGCGCCAGCAGTGAACAGGGGAGCACAGATACGCAGTATTTT. This codes for CASSEQGSTDTQYF. The rearrangement links TRBV10-1 to TRBJ2-3, with TRBD1 identical over 7 bases. Germline V lookup: CDR1 WNHNN, CDR2 SYGVQD (reference sequence). Trimming at V came to 3 bases and at J to 0 bases, leaving 0 bases not matched to a gene. The CDR3 extends over 14 amino acids.

This chain uses TRBV6-5 with TRBJ1-1; D may be TRBD1 (6 bases). This CDR3 is built from 14 residues. The V gene's germline CDR1 is MNHEY and CDR2 SVGAGI. The V end lost 2 bases, the J end lost 4 bases, and 11 bases lay between the germline ends. CDR3 sequence (DNA): TGTGCCAGCAGTTACCAGGGGAGGAGCACTGAAGCTTTCTTT. Translating it yields CASSYQGRSTEAFF.